Listed here are 11 T cell receptor beta chains from one sample, sequenced in a study of T cells in narcolepsy. Profiling relied on immunoSEQ multiplex PCR, and the TCRdb table lists in-frame clones only, not all of them. This table has 25,000 to 40,000 clones, roughly 88% appearing once. Specimen: CD45RA- memory CD4+ T cells from PBMCs. Receptor source: a human donor with narcolepsy.

The chain recombines TRBV9 with TRBJ2-5, with 9 nucleotides matching TRBD2. The V segment lost 2 bases and the J segment 3 bases; nucleotides outside the gene matches: 11. The CDR3 totals 17 residues. CDR1 is SGDLS and CDR2 is YYNGEE in the germline V gene. CDR3 residues: CASSVRSSGIGKETQYF. In DNA, the CDR3 is TGTGCCAGCAGCGTCCGGTCTAGCGGGATCGGGAAAGAGACCCAGTACTTC.

This clone was counted once. The rearrangement links TRBV19 to TRBJ1-2; 9 bases align to TRBD1. This CDR3 contains 14 residues. Germline assignment: CDR1 LNHDA and CDR2 SQIVND (reference sequence). V shed 6 bases and J 4 bases; nucleotides not matched to a gene: 6. The CDR3 region is CASRLQGASYGYTF. In nucleotides, the CDR3 is TGTGCCAGTAGGCTACAGGGGGCAAGCTATGGCTACACCTTC.

The genes are TRBV14 and TRBJ2-3; the D is unclear. CDR1 and CDR2 from the germline V gene are SGHDN and FVKESK. The V end lost 4 bases, the J end lost 0 bases, and 11 bases lay between the germline ends. The CDR3 covers 15 residues. The CDR3: CASSRIGHSTDTQYF. In DNA form, the CDR3 reads TGTGCCAGCAGCCGCATAGGGCATAGCACAGATACGCAGTATTTT.

The chain combines TRBV6-6 with TRBJ2-7; D gene ambiguous. CDR1 and CDR2 from the germline V gene are MNHNY and SVGAGI (reference sequence). The CDR3 loop spans 11 amino acids. Trimming removed 4 bases at V and 10 bases at J, with 11 bases between. DNA for the CDR3: TGTGCCAGCAGTTCAGTTACCGGACAGTACTTC. It is translated as CASSSVTGQYF.

The chain couples TRBV29-1 to TRBJ1-1; maybe TRBD1 (5 bases). The V and J ends lost 4 bases and 11 bases respectively, with 20 bases between them. The CDR3 sequence is 13 residues long. CDR1 is SQVTM and CDR2 is ANQGSEA in the germline V gene. In DNA, the CDR3 is TGCAGCGTTGTGGATTCAGGGTCCAGGTCGGCTTTCTTT. It translates to CSVVDSGSRSAFF.

The rearrangement uses TRBV6-6 and TRBJ2-7; 7 bases are shared with TRBD2. The CDR3 length is 14 residues. CDR1 MNHNY and CDR2 SVGAGI come from the germline V gene (reference sequence). Trimming removed 0 bases from V and 7 bases from J; junction bases left unmatched: 6. The CDR3 region has the DNA TGTGCCAGCAGTTACTCTGGCGGGAGTAAAGAGCAGTACTTC. It is translated as CASSYSGGSKEQYF.

The J gene is TRBJ1-2, the V gene TRBV14; D may be TRBD1 (6 bases). Germline CDR1 and CDR2: SGHDN and FVKESK. Trimming left V 3 bases short and J 4 bases short, with 12 bases between. The CDR3 length is 14 residues. CDR3 coding DNA: TGTGCCAGCAGCCACGAACAGGGCATCTATGGCTACACCTTC. It translates to CASSHEQGIYGYTF.

V gene TRBV18 combines with J gene TRBJ1-1; 9 positions match TRBD1. Germline-derived CDR1 and CDR2 are KGHSH and LQKENI. There are 16 residues in the CDR3. J gave up 3 bases and V 3 bases, and 8 bases lay outside the gene matches. CDR3 in DNA: TGTGCCAGCTCACCGCCGGGACAGGGAGTTGACACTGAAGCTTTCTTT. Protein sequence: CASSPPGQGVDTEAFF. Full variable domain (remainder filled in from reference TRBV18 and TRBJ1-1): NAGVMQNPRHLVRRRGQEARLRCSPMKGHSHVYWYRQLPEEGLKFMVYLQKENIIDESGMPKERFSAEFPKEGPSILRIQQVVRGDSAAYFCASSPPGQGVDTEAFFGQGTRLTVV.

This rearrangement joins TRBV28 to TRBJ1-2; perhaps TRBD1 as D (5 bases). Germline CDR1 MDHEN, CDR2 SYDVKM. This CDR3 has 12 amino acids. V was cut by 5 bases and J by 3 bases, with 7 bases left in between. CDR3: CASSQGYYGYTF. The DNA of the CDR3 is TGTGCCAGCAGTCAGGGTTACTATGGCTACACCTTC.

The chain couples TRBV5-1 to TRBJ2-7, with 7 bases aligning to TRBD2. V lost 4 bases to trimming and J lost 2 bases; unmatched junction nucleotides: 12. CDR3 length: 16 amino acids. Germline CDR1 and CDR2: SGHRS and YFSETQ. The CDR3 DNA reads TGCGCCAGCAGCCAACGGACTAGTTGGTATCCCTACGAGCAGTACTTC. Protein product: CASSQRTSWYPYEQYF.

A few counts support this clone. A read error may account for a junction end that differs from germline. V and J are TRBV7-9 and TRBJ2-7; D is ambiguous. Germline V gene lookup returns CDR1 SEHNR and CDR2 FQNEAQ (reference sequence). This CDR3 has 12 amino acids. CDR3 protein: CASSPTAWSINF. The CDR3 DNA reads TGTGCCAGCAGCCCTACCGCGTGGAGCATCAACTTC.